The present T cell receptor (beta chain) was sequenced within a study of blood T cell repertoires in COVID-19. Original data processing: Amplifying reference gene primers gave estimates of nucleated cell counts. TCRdb's table, derived via immunoSEQ multiplex PCR, lists solely in-frame clones and lacks some. Clonal size and the V and J genes are those of that table, whereas D and trimming came from the DNA. The table includes roughly 380,000 clones, about 91% detected once. Germline V gene sequence: CDR1 LNHDA, CDR2 SQIVND (reference sequence). Between the trimmed V and J ends, which lost 5 bases and 2 bases, there was a span of 15 bases. CDR3 size: 16 residues.

J is TRBJ1-4 and V is TRBV19; D might be TRBD1 (5 bases). The source of this sequence is a woman aged 40 to 50 with COVID-19, enrolled during active disease. The sequencing sample was made of peripheral blood. This chain's CDR3 is CASSPTPGGTNEKLFF. The CDR3 DNA sequence: TGTGCCAGTAGTCCCACGCCGGGGGGGACTAATGAAAAACTGTTTTTT.